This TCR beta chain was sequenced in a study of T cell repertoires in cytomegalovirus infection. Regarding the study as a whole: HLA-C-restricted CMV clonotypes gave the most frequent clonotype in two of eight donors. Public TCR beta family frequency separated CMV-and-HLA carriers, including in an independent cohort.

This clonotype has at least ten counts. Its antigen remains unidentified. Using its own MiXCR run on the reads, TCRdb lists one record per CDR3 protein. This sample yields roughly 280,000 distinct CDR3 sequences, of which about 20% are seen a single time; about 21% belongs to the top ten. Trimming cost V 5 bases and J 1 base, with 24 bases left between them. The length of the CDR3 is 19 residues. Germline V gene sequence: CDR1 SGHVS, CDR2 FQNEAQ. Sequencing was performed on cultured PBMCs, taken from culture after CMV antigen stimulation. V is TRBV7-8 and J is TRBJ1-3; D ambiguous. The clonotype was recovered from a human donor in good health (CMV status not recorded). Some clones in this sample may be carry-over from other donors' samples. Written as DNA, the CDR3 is TGTGCCAGCAGCCGAACTACCCAAACGGACGGAAGATCTGGAAACACCATATATTTT. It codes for CASSRTTQTDGRSGNTIYF.